The next 28 T cell receptor beta chains were all read from a single sample in a study of identical twins. TCRdb processed the 5' RACE reads anew with MiXCR; each CDR3 protein has one entry. The data show over 200,000 distinct CDR3 sequences, approximately 5.9% seen once. The sample was also reused in another study, on T cells expressing NK-cell markers.

Sequencing was performed on CD8+ T cells sorted from blood. The receptors originated from a woman aged 18-29 years in good health.

This clonotype was counted ten times or more. The CDR3 region is CSGSGINNEQFF. CDR3 in DNA: TGCAGCGGTAGCGGGATTAACAATGAGCAGTTCTTC. The chain links TRBV29-1 to TRBJ2-1, with 8 bases that match TRBD2. V trimming: 7 bases; J trimming: 5 bases; junction bases outside the gene matches: 4. The germline V gene has CDR1 SQVTM and CDR2 ANQGSEA. CDR3 length equals 12 residues.

The table lists this clonotype with a few counts. DNA of the CDR3: TGTGCCAGCAGCTCATGGGACAGGCCCGACGAGCAGTACTTC. Translated, it gives CASSSWDRPDEQYF. V is TRBV7-9 and J is TRBJ2-7, with TRBD1 matching over 8 bases. V shed 4 bases, J shed 5 bases, and the junction held 7 bases outside the gene matches. The CDR3 sequence is 14 residues long. Germline loops: CDR1 SEHNR, CDR2 FQNEAQ (reference sequence).

This clonotype was counted at least ten times. The chain recombines TRBV27 with TRBJ2-7, with D possibly being TRBD1 (6 bases). This CDR3 region has 12 residues. Trimming shortened V by 6 bases and J by 7 bases, and 13 bases separated the two germline ends. The germline V gene encodes CDR1 MNHEY and CDR2 SMNVEV (reference sequence). This CDR3 is CASSRTASEQYF. The DNA of the CDR3 is TGTGCCAGCAGCCGGACAGCGAGTGAGCAGTACTTC.

In DNA form, the CDR3 reads TGTGCCAGTCCCCTAACGGATACGCAGTATTTT. Protein product: CASPLTDTQYF. The chain joins TRBV2 to TRBJ2-3, with D uncertain. This CDR3 comprises 11 residues. The V end lost 9 bases, the J end lost 6 bases, and 10 bases lay between the germline ends. Germline values: CDR1 SNHLY, CDR2 FYNNEI.

The chain links TRBV20-1 to TRBJ1-2; 9 bases align to TRBD1. V was pared by 0 bases and J by 8 bases, with 7 bases of the junction left unmatched. Germline V gives CDR1 DFQATT, CDR2 SNEGSKA (reference sequence). This CDR3 is 14 amino acids long. In DNA, the CDR3 is TGCAGTGCTAGAGATCCGGGACAGGGTGAAGGCTACACCTTC. Residues: CSARDPGQGEGYTF.

This clonotype has only a few counts. The chain has TRBV6-5 and TRBJ2-3, with 7 nucleotides matching TRBD2. The CDR3 consists of 19 residues. V lost 0 bases and J lost 0; bases outside the gene matches: 12. Germline V gene sequence: CDR1 MNHEY, CDR2 SVGAGI. This CDR3 reads CASSYSPSGIKSSTDTQYF. CDR3 DNA: TGTGCCAGCAGTTACTCTCCCAGCGGGATTAAATCTAGCACAGATACGCAGTATTTT.

The V gene is TRBV29-1, the J gene TRBJ2-2; D may be TRBD1 (6 bases). Trimming left V 1 base short and J 6 bases short, with 6 bases between. The CDR3 is made up of 12 amino acids. The V gene's germline CDR1 is SQVTM and CDR2 ANQGSEA. The chain's CDR3 is CSVEAGAGELFF. CDR3 DNA: TGCAGCGTTGAAGCAGGGGCCGGGGAGCTGTTTTTT.

The chain joins TRBV9 to TRBJ2-7, with 10 bases lining up with TRBD2. CDR3 size: 15 residues. Germline CDR1 reads SGDLS; CDR2 reads YYNGEE. The trim removed 2 bases at V and 2 bases at J, leaving 4 bases unmatched. The CDR3 DNA reads TGTGCCAGCAGCGTCGGGCTAGCGGGGGCCTACGAGCAGTACTTC. Protein: CASSVGLAGAYEQYF.

This chain links TRBV3-1 with TRBJ2-7; 7 bases are a match to TRBD2. Germline-derived CDR1 and CDR2 are LGHDT and YNNKEL (reference sequence). This CDR3 is 16 amino acids long. After removal of 2 bases from V and 2 bases from J, the junction contained 9 bases not matched to a gene. This CDR3 is CASSQSDPGGPYEQYF. CDR3 DNA: TGTGCCAGCAGCCAAAGTGACCCGGGAGGCCCCTACGAGCAGTACTTC.

This clonotype has a handful of counts. One end of the junction fails to match germline, which may point to a read error. This chain joins TRBV12-3 or TRBV12-4 and TRBJ1-3; D ambiguous. The CDR3 runs to 15 residues. CDR3 DNA: TGTGCCAGCAGCCCGGGTCCGGGCTCTGAAAACACCATATATTTT. Translation gives CASSPGPGSENTIYF.

This clonotype was recorded at least ten times. The V call is TRBV2, the J call TRBJ2-5; 8 bases agree with TRBD1. This CDR3 contains 12 residues. Germline lookup yields CDR1 SNHLY and CDR2 FYNNEI. Trimming at V came to 11 bases and at J to 5 bases, leaving 7 bases not matched to a gene. CDR3 in amino acids: CAGQGNKETQYF. CDR3 coding DNA: TGTGCCGGACAGGGTAACAAGGAGACCCAGTACTTC.

There are a few counts of this clonotype. This rearrangement joins TRBV5-1 to TRBJ2-1; 7 nucleotides agree with TRBD1. The V segment lost 4 bases and the J segment 3 bases; nucleotides outside the gene matches: 7. The CDR3 contains 15 residues. CDR1 SGHRS and CDR2 YFSETQ come from the germline V gene. The CDR3 is CASSPGQAVYNEQFF. The CDR3 DNA follows: TGCGCCAGCAGCCCAGGACAGGCGGTCTACAATGAGCAGTTCTTC.

The genes are TRBV13 and TRBJ2-5, with D unclear. Trimming shortened V by 4 bases and J by 8 bases, and 14 bases separated the two germline ends. The CDR3 loop spans 13 amino acids. Germline V gene sequence: CDR1 PRHDT, CDR2 FYEKMQ (reference sequence). The chain's CDR3 is CASSSESLGTQYF. The CDR3 DNA sequence: TGTGCCAGCAGCTCCGAATCCCTGGGAACCCAGTACTTC.

This clonotype was counted only a few times. J is TRBJ2-3 and V is TRBV11-1, with 7 bases that match TRBD2. V dropped 4 bases and J dropped 3; count of bases not matched to a gene: 19. Germline V gives CDR1 SGHAT, CDR2 FQDESV (reference sequence). The CDR3 length is 19 residues. CDR3: CASSSDPWREPSRTDTQYF. In DNA form, the CDR3 reads TGTGCCAGCAGCTCCGACCCCTGGCGGGAGCCATCGAGGACAGATACGCAGTATTTT.

A few counts support this clonotype. The chain couples TRBV12-3 or TRBV12-4 to TRBJ2-2; D is unresolved. The CDR3 covers 13 residues. V was pared by 3 bases and J by 6 bases, with 8 bases between. CDR3 coding DNA: TGTGCCAGCAGTTTCGGCAACCCCGGGGAGCTGTTTTTT. Its translation: CASSFGNPGELFF.

This clonotype was seen ten or more times. This chain uses TRBV12-3 or TRBV12-4 with TRBJ2-3; the D is unclear. The CDR3 is made up of 15 amino acids. V was shortened by 10 bases and J by 3 bases, with 20 bases between the two germline ends. CDR3: CAINSPGSTTDTQYF. In DNA form, the CDR3 reads TGTGCCATCAACTCTCCGGGCTCCACAACAGATACGCAGTATTTT.

This chain links TRBV4-3 with TRBJ1-2; a weak D match, TRBD1 (5 bases). Germline V gene lookup returns CDR1 LGHNA and CDR2 YSLEER. CDR3 length: 15 amino acids. Trimming cost V 0 bases and J 5 bases, with 13 bases left between them. CDR3 sequence: CASSQDGGAGYGYTF. The CDR3 DNA is TGCGCCAGCAGCCAAGATGGAGGGGCAGGGTATGGCTACACCTTC.

This clonotype was seen a handful of times. This chain links TRBV7-9 with TRBJ2-3; D possibly corresponds to TRBD1 (6 bases). In germline, CDR1 is SEHNR, CDR2 FQNEAQ (reference sequence). This CDR3 contains 14 residues. V lost 5 bases and J lost 4, with 13 bases in between. CDR3 sequence: CASSPDGGSDTQYF. The CDR3 coding sequence is TGTGCCAGCAGCCCCGATGGGGGCTCAGATACGCAGTATTTT.

The rearrangement joins TRBV20-1 to TRBJ1-2; D possibly corresponds to TRBD1 (5 bases). Germline CDR1 DFQATT, CDR2 SNEGSKA (reference sequence). This CDR3 has 13 amino acids. Trimming stripped 1 base from V and 6 bases from J, with 12 bases between. The CDR3: CSARVPIGDGYTF. The CDR3 DNA follows: TGCAGTGCTAGAGTCCCTATAGGGGATGGCTACACCTTC.

This clonotype was observed a handful of times. The chain joins TRBV7-9 to TRBJ2-7; 12 bases are a match to TRBD1. The CDR3 covers 16 residues. Looked up from germline, CDR1 is SEHNR and CDR2 is FQNEAQ (reference sequence). Trimming removed 4 bases from V and 6 bases from J; junction bases left unmatched: 10. CDR3 residues: CASSSGSGTGGGEQYF. The CDR3 DNA is TGTGCCAGCAGCTCGGGTTCCGGGACAGGGGGCGGCGAGCAGTACTTC.

This chain connects TRBV6-1 to TRBJ2-3; 8 bases map to TRBD2. Germline V gene sequence: CDR1 MNHNS, CDR2 SASEGT. V dropped 5 bases and J dropped 4; count of bases not matched to a gene: 11. This CDR3 contains 16 residues. CDR3 sequence reads: CASSPPRGGGSDTQYF. DNA of the CDR3: TGTGCCAGCAGTCCCCCACGGGGGGGCGGTTCAGATACGCAGTATTTT.

This clonotype was seen more than once but under ten times. The genes are TRBV12-3 or TRBV12-4 and TRBJ1-2; D uncertain. The length of the CDR3 is 13 residues. V lost 7 bases and J 4 bases, leaving 13 bases between the germline ends. DNA of the CDR3: TGTGCCAGCACCGGCAGTTGGGGCTATGGCTACACCTTC. This sequence encodes CASTGSWGYGYTF.

This clonotype was picked up a small number of times. V usage is TRBV20-1 and J usage is TRBJ2-7; possible D gene TRBD2, 5 bases. The CDR3 spans 15 residues. Trimming pared 0 bases from V and 0 bases from J, leaving 12 bases between. Germline assignment: CDR1 DFQATT and CDR2 SNEGSKA (reference sequence). The CDR3: CSARDRAGVSYEQYF. The CDR3 DNA reads TGCAGTGCTAGAGATCGGGCGGGTGTCTCCTACGAGCAGTACTTC.

The CDR3: CAWRGAPGELFF. The CDR3 DNA is TGTGCCTGGAGGGGAGCACCCGGGGAGCTGTTTTTT. The chain is built from TRBV30 and TRBJ2-2; possible D gene TRBD2, 5 bases. The V gene lost 3 bases and the J gene lost 6 bases, with 8 bases spanning the gap. CDR1 is GTSNPN and CDR2 is SVGIG in the germline V gene (reference sequence). The CDR3 sequence is 12 residues long.

This clonotype was counted only a few times. The V call is TRBV6-2 or TRBV6-3, the J call TRBJ2-7; possibly TRBD2 for D (6 bases). V was clipped by 5 bases and J by 0 bases, with 14 bases between them. The CDR3 runs to 15 residues. The germline gives CDR1 MNHEY, CDR2 SVGEGT. The chain's CDR3 is CASSRGRDFSYEQYF. CDR3 nucleotides: TGTGCCAGCAGTCGGGGCCGGGACTTCTCCTACGAGCAGTACTTC.

The J gene is TRBJ1-2, the V gene TRBV12-3 or TRBV12-4, with a weak D call TRBD1 (6 bases). The CDR3 is made up of 14 amino acids. V lost 6 bases and J lost 5, with 16 bases in between. The CDR3 nucleotides read TGTGCCAGCAGCCTACTCTTTACAGGGTATGGCTACACCTTC. This sequence encodes CASSLLFTGYGYTF.

The sample holds a few counts of this clonotype. The V and J genes are TRBV2 and TRBJ2-2; 8 nucleotides align to TRBD1. The CDR3 is 17 residues long. The germline V gene has CDR1 SNHLY and CDR2 FYNNEI. Germline trimming cut 5 bases from V and 1 base from J; bases unmatched to any gene: 9. The CDR3 DNA reads as TGTGCCAGCAGTCCCCCCCAGACAGGGGTGAACACCGGGGAGCTGTTTTTT. Protein: CASSPPQTGVNTGELFF. Looking up the rest from reference TRBV2 and TRBJ2-2 gives the full variable domain: EPEVTQTPSHQVTQMGQEVILRCVPISNHLYFYWYRQILGQKVEFLVSFYNNEISEKSEIFDDQFSVERPDGSNFTLKIRSTKLEDSAMYFCASSPPQTGVNTGELFFGEGSRLTVL.

This clonotype was recorded at least ten times. The chain combines TRBV27 with TRBJ1-1; D uncertain. Per the germline V gene, CDR1 is MNHEY and CDR2 is SMNVEV (reference sequence). This CDR3 contains 14 residues. V was clipped by 5 bases and J by 0 bases, with 10 bases between them. The CDR3 DNA is TGTGCCAGCAGTCCTCAACTTATGAACACTGAAGCTTTCTTT. Amino acid sequence: CASSPQLMNTEAFF.